The 11 T cell receptor beta chains below were found in one sample sequenced in a study of T cell responses to AZD1222 COVID-19 vaccine. TCRdb keeps only in-frame clones here, not all; method: immunoSEQ multiplex PCR. In the table there are fewer than 200,000 clones, around nine tenths of which are singletons. Specimen: peripheral blood, collected on day 0 of AZD1222 vaccination. These receptors were taken from an adult in good health.

The chain joins TRBV7-2 to TRBJ1-3; 9 positions agree with TRBD1. With V trimmed by 8 bases and J by 2 bases, 7 bases remained unmatched. Germline CDR1 and CDR2: SGHTA and FQGNSA. This CDR3 has 15 amino acids. The CDR3 sequence: CASALQGAAGNTIYF. In nucleotides, the CDR3 is TGTGCCAGCGCCCTACAGGGGGCAGCTGGAAACACCATATATTTT.

CDR3 residues: CASSPPGTSGTDTQYF. The DNA for the CDR3 is TGTGCCAGCAGCCCTCCCGGGACTAGCGGAACAGATACGCAGTATTTT. This chain connects TRBV9 to TRBJ2-3, with TRBD2 matching 11 bases. Germline lookup yields CDR1 SGDLS and CDR2 YYNGEE. Trimming took 4 bases from V and 3 from J; bases not matched to a gene: 7. The CDR3 is 16 residues long.

The chain joins TRBV7-8 to TRBJ2-3; 8 bases align to TRBD2. With V trimmed by 5 bases and J by 0 bases, 7 bases remained unmatched. The CDR3 spans 16 residues. Germline lookup yields CDR1 SGHVS and CDR2 FQNEAQ. CDR3 loop: CASSRTGGGSTDTQYF. The CDR3 DNA is TGTGCCAGCAGCCGGACGGGAGGGGGTAGCACAGATACGCAGTATTTT.

The chain has TRBV5-1 and TRBJ1-2, with 7 bases matching TRBD1. With V trimmed by 3 bases and J by 6 bases, 11 bases remained unmatched. There are 15 residues in the CDR3. Germline values: CDR1 SGHRS, CDR2 YFSETQ. Here the CDR3 reads CASSSQIGQADGYTF. CDR3 nucleotide sequence: TGCGCCAGCAGCTCCCAGATCGGACAGGCCGATGGCTACACCTTC.

The V gene is TRBV18, the J gene TRBJ2-7; D not certain. Trimming pared 1 base from V and 5 bases from J, leaving 12 bases between. Germline V gene sequence: CDR1 KGHSH, CDR2 LQKENI. The CDR3 is 14 residues long. CDR3 sequence: CASSPLAGINEQYF. Here the CDR3 DNA reads TGTGCCAGCTCACCACTTGCAGGTATCAACGAGCAGTACTTC.

This sequence joins TRBV7-8 and TRBJ1-1; D is perhaps TRBD1 (5 bases). Between the trimmed V and J ends, which lost 1 base and 4 bases, there was a span of 13 bases. Germline CDR1 is SGHVS and CDR2 is FQNEAQ. The CDR3 loop spans 15 amino acids. The chain's CDR3 is CASSLGWGVSTEAFF. The CDR3 nucleotides are TGTGCCAGCAGCTTAGGATGGGGGGTAAGCACTGAAGCTTTCTTT.

The CDR3 here is CASSPNRVEQYF. CDR3 nucleotides: TGTGCCAGCTCACCAAACAGGGTCGAGCAGTACTTC. The V call is TRBV18, the J call TRBJ2-7, with D possibly being TRBD1 (6 bases). CDR1 KGHSH and CDR2 LQKENI come from the germline V gene. The V gene lost 2 bases and the J gene lost 6 bases, with 8 bases spanning the gap. The CDR3 has 12 residues.

This clone was recorded once. V and J are TRBV6-5 and TRBJ1-2, with a tentative D call TRBD1 (5 bases). The CDR3 runs to 13 residues. Trimming left V 6 bases short and J 7 bases short, with 15 bases between. Germline V gives CDR1 MNHEY, CDR2 SVGAGI. CDR3 sequence (DNA): TGTGCCAGCAGCTCCTCTCAGGGCGCTGGCTACACCTTC. The encoded protein is CASSSSQGAGYTF.

The gene calls are TRBV9 and TRBJ1-1; 9 bases fit TRBD1. The V and J ends lost 7 bases and 0 bases, in that order; junction bases with no gene match: 7. The CDR3 runs 15 residues. CDR1 and CDR2 from the germline V gene are SGDLS and YYNGEE. This CDR3 reads CASDRTGALNTEAFF. CDR3 DNA: TGTGCCAGCGACCGGACAGGGGCTCTGAACACTGAAGCTTTCTTT. Full variable domain (outside the CDR3, taken from reference TRBV9 and TRBJ1-1): DSGVTQTPKHLITATGQRVTLRCSPRSGDLSVYWYQQSLDQGLQFLIQYYNGEERAKGNILERFSAQQFPDLHSELNLSSLELGDSALYFCASDRTGALNTEAFFGQGTRLTVV.

The chain recombines TRBV5-6 with TRBJ1-2, with TRBD1 matching 7 bases. Germline V gene sequence: CDR1 SGHDT, CDR2 YYEEEE. CDR3 length equals 16 residues. V lost 3 bases to trimming and J lost 0 bases; unmatched junction nucleotides: 8. The CDR3 loop is CASSSTTGTANYGYTF. The CDR3 nucleotides are TGTGCCAGCAGCTCTACGACAGGGACAGCTAACTATGGCTACACCTTC.

This clone was observed a few times. The J gene is TRBJ2-3, the V gene TRBV3-1 (or the pseudogene TRBV3-2); TRBD2 agrees at 10 bases. After removal of 6 bases from V and 1 base from J, the junction contained 7 bases not matched to a gene. The germline gives CDR1 LGHDT, CDR2 YNNKEL (reference sequence). The CDR3 runs to 16 residues. The CDR3 nucleotides read TGTGCCAGCAGGACTAGCGGGTCAGGGGGCACAGATACGCAGTATTTT. The encoded protein is CASRTSGSGGTDTQYF.